These T cell receptor beta chains were read from a single sample in a study of metastatic and nonmetastatic thyroid tumors. MiXCR re-clonotyped the PCR reads for TCRdb. The table includes about 22,000 clones, roughly 20% detected once. The sample comprised blood. These receptors were taken from a male donor with papillary thyroid cancer or a benign thyroid nodule (not recorded which). Some clones in this sample may be carry-over from other donors' samples. Both conserved end residues are part of each CDR3. A D gene is named only where the DNA matches it firmly. Clone size is given for some rows only: seen once, a few or many times, or a class if the clone is expanded.

d_gene: .; v_gene: TRBV4-1; j_gene: TRBJ2-3; abundance: medium-sized; CDR3aa: CASSQTQGNTQYF; CDR3nt: TGCGCCAGCAGCCAAACACAGGGCAATACGCAGTATTTT
d_gene: TRBD2; v_gene: TRBV20-1; j_gene: TRBJ2-7; abundance: .; CDR3aa: CSARTLAGAYEQYF; CDR3nt: TGCAGTGCTAGAACACTAGCGGGGGCCTACGAGCAGTACTTC
d_gene: TRBD2; v_gene: TRBV10-3; j_gene: TRBJ2-2; abundance: many; CDR3aa: CAISALAGVHGELFF; CDR3nt: TGTGCCATCAGTGCACTAGCGGGAGTCCACGGGGAGCTGTTTTTT
d_gene: .; v_gene: TRBV7-9; j_gene: TRBJ2-7; abundance: many; CDR3aa: CASSLDGREQYF; CDR3nt: TGTGCCAGCAGCTTAGACGGGCGCGAGCAGTACTTC
d_gene: .; v_gene: TRBV20-1; j_gene: TRBJ2-5; abundance: .; CDR3aa: CSGDRMQDETQYF; CDR3nt: TGCAGTGGAGACAGGATGCAGGATGAGACCCAGTACTTC
d_gene: .; v_gene: TRBV11-2; j_gene: TRBJ2-3; abundance: .; CDR3aa: CASSFGAGISTDTQYF; CDR3nt: TGTGCCAGCAGCTTTGGTGCCGGGATATCAACAGATACGCAGTATTTT
d_gene: .; v_gene: TRBV6-2/TRBV6-3; j_gene: TRBJ2-4; abundance: once; CDR3aa: CASSYSSGLAKNIQYF; CDR3nt: TGTGCCAGCAGTTACTCAAGCGGGCTAGCCAAAAACATTCAGTACTTC
d_gene: .; v_gene: TRBV19; j_gene: TRBJ2-2; abundance: many; CDR3aa: CASSRGTPNTGELFF; CDR3nt: TGTGCCAGTAGTAGGGGGACACCAAACACCGGGGAGCTGTTTTTT
d_gene: .; v_gene: TRBV2; j_gene: TRBJ2-1; abundance: many; CDR3aa: CASTPGTGLVEEQFF; CDR3nt: TGTGCCAGCACCCCCGGGACCGGGTTAGTGGAAGAGCAGTTCTTC
d_gene: .; v_gene: TRBV12-3/TRBV12-4; j_gene: TRBJ2-1; abundance: many; CDR3aa: CASYRGGTSYNEQFF; CDR3nt: TGTGCCAGCTACCGTGGCGGGACGTCCTACAATGAGCAGTTCTTC
d_gene: TRBD2; v_gene: TRBV24-1; j_gene: TRBJ2-1; abundance: .; CDR3aa: CPTMGSIGRGSYNEQFF; CDR3nt: TGTCCCACCATGGGGAGCATCGGGAGGGGGTCCTACAATGAGCAGTTCTTC
d_gene: TRBD1; v_gene: TRBV6-1; j_gene: TRBJ1-2; abundance: many; CDR3aa: CASSWGQGPYGYTF; CDR3nt: TGTGCCAGCAGTTGGGGACAGGGGCCCTATGGCTACACCTTC
d_gene: .; v_gene: TRBV6-2/TRBV6-3; j_gene: TRBJ2-7; abundance: few; CDR3aa: CASIYSPGAYEHYF; CDR3nt: TGTGCCAGCATTTACTCCCCAGGGGCCTACGAGCACTACTTC
d_gene: TRBD2; v_gene: TRBV18; j_gene: TRBJ2-2; abundance: many; CDR3aa: CASSPLTSGAGELFF; CDR3nt: TGTGCCAGCTCACCACTAACTAGCGGGGCCGGGGAGCTGTTTTTT
d_gene: TRBD1; v_gene: TRBV6-2/TRBV6-3; j_gene: TRBJ2-5; abundance: few; CDR3aa: CASSYADRGMETKYF; CDR3nt: TGTGCCAGTAGTTACGCCGACAGGGGTATGGAGACCAAGTACTTC
d_gene: TRBD2; v_gene: TRBV24-1; j_gene: TRBJ2-1; abundance: .; CDR3aa: CATSDSGLAVYNEQFF; CDR3nt: TGTGCCACCAGTGATTCCGGACTAGCGGTTTACAATGAGCAGTTCTTC
d_gene: TRBD2; v_gene: TRBV27; j_gene: TRBJ2-7; abundance: .; CDR3aa: CASSLGASGMDEQYF; CDR3nt: TGTGCCAGCAGTTTAGGAGCTAGCGGGATGGACGAGCAGTACTTC
d_gene: .; v_gene: TRBV29-1; j_gene: TRBJ1-1; abundance: .; CDR3aa: CSVADPEAFF; CDR3nt: TGCAGCGTTGCCGATCCTGAAGCTTTCTTT
d_gene: TRBD1; v_gene: TRBV5-8; j_gene: TRBJ1-6; abundance: many; CDR3aa: CASSLGQGNSPLHF; CDR3nt: TGTGCCAGCAGCTTGGGACAGGGGAATTCACCCCTCCACTTT
d_gene: TRBD1; v_gene: TRBV20-1; j_gene: TRBJ2-1; abundance: many; CDR3aa: CSAEGAGGAIGRPNEQFF; CDR3nt: TGCAGTGCCGAGGGGGCAGGGGGCGCGATCGGGCGCCCCAATGAGCAGTTCTTC
d_gene: .; v_gene: TRBV15; j_gene: TRBJ1-1; abundance: few; CDR3aa: CATSRVKGFNTEAFF; CDR3nt: TGTGCCACCAGCAGAGTGAAGGGATTCAACACTGAAGCTTTCTTT
d_gene: TRBD1; v_gene: TRBV20-1; j_gene: TRBJ2-1; abundance: few; CDR3aa: CSATHPGQGYSEQFF; CDR3nt: TGCAGTGCCACTCATCCGGGACAGGGGTACAGTGAGCAGTTCTTC
d_gene: TRBD2; v_gene: TRBV30; j_gene: TRBJ2-7; abundance: .; CDR3aa: CAFTGTSFYEQYF; CDR3nt: TGTGCCTTCACCGGGACTAGCTTCTACGAGCAGTACTTC
d_gene: .; v_gene: TRBV11-2; j_gene: TRBJ2-7; abundance: medium-sized; CDR3aa: CASSPRGGGGYEQYF; CDR3nt: TGTGCCAGCAGCCCACGGGGAGGGGGAGGGTACGAGCAGTACTTC
d_gene: .; v_gene: TRBV12-3/TRBV12-4; j_gene: TRBJ1-3; abundance: medium-sized; CDR3aa: CASTLLGGSGNTIYF; CDR3nt: TGTGCCAGCACCCTGTTGGGTGGCTCTGGAAACACCATATATTTT
d_gene: .; v_gene: TRBV28; j_gene: TRBJ2-7; abundance: medium-sized; CDR3aa: CASSLPPGTGAGEQYF; CDR3nt: TGTGCCAGCAGTTTGCCCCCCGGGACGGGGGCCGGAGAGCAGTACTTC
d_gene: .; v_gene: TRBV7-8; j_gene: TRBJ2-6; abundance: many; CDR3aa: CASSPGTELSGANVLTF; CDR3nt: TGTGCCAGCAGCCCCGGAACAGAGCTCTCTGGGGCCAACGTCCTGACTTTC
d_gene: .; v_gene: TRBV28; j_gene: TRBJ1-1; abundance: many; CDR3aa: CQTGSMNTEAFF; CDR3nt: TGTCAAACAGGATCCATGAACACTGAAGCTTTCTTT
d_gene: .; v_gene: TRBV6-1; j_gene: TRBJ2-7; abundance: few; CDR3aa: CASSLGGVRRGEHYF; CDR3nt: TGTGCCAGCAGCCTAGGGGGTGTCAGGCGAGGGGAGCATTACTTC
d_gene: .; v_gene: TRBV6-1; j_gene: TRBJ2-1; abundance: medium-sized; CDR3aa: CASSEEGGGLDEQFF; CDR3nt: TGTGCCAGCAGTGAGGAGGGAGGAGGGTTGGATGAGCAGTTCTTC
d_gene: TRBD1; v_gene: TRBV11-2; j_gene: TRBJ1-3; abundance: .; CDR3aa: CASSLARGQGNTIYF; CDR3nt: TGTGCCAGCAGCTTAGCCAGGGGGCAAGGAAACACCATATATTTT
d_gene: TRBD2; v_gene: TRBV3-1; j_gene: TRBJ2-3; abundance: .; CDR3aa: CASSLSGRGVTQYF; CDR3nt: TGTGCCAGCAGCCTTAGCGGGAGAGGCGTTACGCAGTATTTT
d_gene: .; v_gene: TRBV9; j_gene: TRBJ2-5; abundance: many; CDR3aa: CASSTRQLETQYF; CDR3nt: TGTGCCAGCAGCACGCGACAGCTAGAGACCCAGTACTTC
d_gene: .; v_gene: TRBV5-1; j_gene: TRBJ2-5; abundance: .; CDR3aa: CAGSLGSRRQETHYF; CDR3nt: TGCGCCGGCAGCTTGGGATCCCGAAGGCAGGAGACCCATTACTTC
d_gene: .; v_gene: TRBV18; j_gene: TRBJ2-7; abundance: many; CDR3aa: CASSPYGRERYEQYF; CDR3nt: TGTGCCAGCTCACCATATGGCCGGGAGAGGTACGAGCAGTACTTC
d_gene: .; v_gene: TRBV28; j_gene: TRBJ2-7; abundance: .; CDR3aa: CASSLSPGGYEQYF; CDR3nt: TGTGCCAGCAGTTTATCCCCCGGAGGCTACGAGCAGTACTTC